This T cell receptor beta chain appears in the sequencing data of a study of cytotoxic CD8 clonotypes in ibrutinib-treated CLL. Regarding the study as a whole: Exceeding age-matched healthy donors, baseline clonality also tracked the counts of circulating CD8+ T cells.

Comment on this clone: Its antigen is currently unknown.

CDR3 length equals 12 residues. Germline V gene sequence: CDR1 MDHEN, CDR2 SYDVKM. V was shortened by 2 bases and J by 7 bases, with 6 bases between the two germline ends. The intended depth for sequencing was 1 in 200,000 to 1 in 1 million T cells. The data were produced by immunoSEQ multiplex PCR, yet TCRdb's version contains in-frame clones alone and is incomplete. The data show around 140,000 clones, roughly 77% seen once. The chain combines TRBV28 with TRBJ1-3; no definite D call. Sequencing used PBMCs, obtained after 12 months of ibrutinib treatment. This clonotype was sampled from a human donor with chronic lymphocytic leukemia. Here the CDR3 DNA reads TGTGCCAGCAGTTTACCCTTCAACACCATATATTTT. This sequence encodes CASSLPFNTIYF. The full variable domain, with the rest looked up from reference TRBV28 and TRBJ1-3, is DVKVTQSSRYLVKRTGEKVFLECVQDMDHENMFWYRQDPGLGLRLIYFSYDVKMKEKGDIPEGYSVSREKKERFSLILESASTNQTSMYLCASSLPFNTIYFGEGSWLTVV.